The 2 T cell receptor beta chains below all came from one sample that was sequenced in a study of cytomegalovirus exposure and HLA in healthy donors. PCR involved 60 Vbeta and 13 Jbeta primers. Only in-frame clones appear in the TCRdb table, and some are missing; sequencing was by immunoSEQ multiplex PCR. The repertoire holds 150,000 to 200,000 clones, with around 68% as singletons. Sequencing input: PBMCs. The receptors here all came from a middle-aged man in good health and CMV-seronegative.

DNA for the CDR3: TGTGCCAGCAGCTTACCCGGCAGGGGGGAGGAAGAGACCCAGTACTTC. Translating it yields CASSLPGRGEEETQYF. The chain couples TRBV7-6 to TRBJ2-5; D is possibly TRBD1 (7 bases). Germline loops: CDR1 SGHVS, CDR2 FNYEAQ. The CDR3 runs 16 residues. Trimming removed 2 bases from V and 3 bases from J, with 16 bases in between. The variable domain in full, with the rest retrieved from reference TRBV7-6 and TRBJ2-5, is GAGVSQSPRYKVTKRGQDVALRCDPISGHVSLYWYRQALGQGPEFLTYFNYEAQQDKSGLPNDRFSAERPEGSISTLTIQRTEQRDSAMYRCASSLPGRGEEETQYFGPGTRLLVL.

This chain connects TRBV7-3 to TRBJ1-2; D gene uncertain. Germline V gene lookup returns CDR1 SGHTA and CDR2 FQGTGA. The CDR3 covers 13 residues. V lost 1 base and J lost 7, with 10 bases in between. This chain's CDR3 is CASSLILGGGYTF. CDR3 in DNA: TGTGCCAGCAGCTTAATCCTTGGCGGTGGCTACACCTTC.